This T cell receptor beta chain originates from a study of human T cells and chemical hapten exposure. There are 14 residues in the CDR3. Trimming took 6 bases from V and 5 from J, leaving 17 bases between them. Germline assignment: CDR1 SGHNT and CDR2 YENEEA. Individual cDNA molecules had unique molecular identifiers attached to them by the library. A single record per CDR3 protein comes from TCRdb applying MiXCR to the RACE reads. Here the sample spans approximately 400,000 distinct CDR3 sequences, roughly 5% being singletons. Time point described: patch test 1, 2 weeks after DPC sensitization. The treatment: therapeutic diphenylcyclopropenone sensitization with weekly scalp DPC.

This sample comprised whole blood, obtained in connection with sensitization to the hapten diphenylcyclopropenone (DPC). The TCR originated in a woman in her fifties or sixties with alopecia areata. Some clones in this sample may be carry-over from other donors' samples. The chain is built from TRBV11-3 and TRBJ2-7, with D perhaps assigned TRBD1 or TRBD2 (6 bases each). CDR3 sequence: CASSHGRRGDEQYF. DNA for the CDR3: TGTGCCAGCAGTCACGGACGGAGGGGGGACGAGCAGTACTTC. The full variable domain, with the rest looked up from reference TRBV11-3 and TRBJ2-7, is EAGVVQSPRYKIIEKKQPVAFWCNPISGHNTLYWYLQNLGQGPELLIRYENEEAVDDSQLPKDRFSAERLKGVDSTLKIQPAELGDSAVYLCASSHGRRGDEQYFGPGTRLTVT.